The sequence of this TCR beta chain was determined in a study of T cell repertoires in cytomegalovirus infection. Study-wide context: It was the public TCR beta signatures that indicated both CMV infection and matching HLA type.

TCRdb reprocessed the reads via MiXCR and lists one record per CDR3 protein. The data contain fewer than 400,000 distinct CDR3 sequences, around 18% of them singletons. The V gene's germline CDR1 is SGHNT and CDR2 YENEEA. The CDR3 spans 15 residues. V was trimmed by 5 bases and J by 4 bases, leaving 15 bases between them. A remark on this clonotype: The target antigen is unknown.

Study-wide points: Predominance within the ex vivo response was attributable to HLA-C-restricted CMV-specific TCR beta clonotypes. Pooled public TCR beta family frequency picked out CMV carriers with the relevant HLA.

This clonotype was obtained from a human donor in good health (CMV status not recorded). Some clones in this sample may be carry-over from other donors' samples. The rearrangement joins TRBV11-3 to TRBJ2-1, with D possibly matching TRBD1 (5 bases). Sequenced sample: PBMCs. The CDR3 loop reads CASSTNGHSYNEQFF. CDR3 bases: TGTGCCAGCAGCACGAACGGACACAGTTACAATGAGCAGTTCTTC.